This T cell receptor (beta chain) appears in the sequencing data of a study of blood T cells in healthy people across ages. Germline V gene data show CDR1 as SEHNR and CDR2 as FQNEAQ (reference sequence). Trimming stripped 2 bases from V and 0 bases from J, with 10 bases between. This CDR3 has 15 residues. Combining a sample-barcoded 5' primer with a J-beta primer mix, a second PCR ran for 7 to 11 cycles. MiXCR was run by TCRdb on the 5' RACE reads, yielding one entry per CDR3 protein. The sample records 1,800,000 or so distinct CDR3 sequences, roughly two fifths being singletons. J is TRBJ1-1 and V is TRBV7-9; D is unresolved. The TCR sequence derives from a human donor in good health. The sample comprised blood. CDR3 nucleotide sequence: TGTGCCAGCAGCTTACAGTCTATAATGAACACTGAAGCTTTCTTT. It specifies CASSLQSIMNTEAFF.